Reported below is one T cell receptor beta chain. Its antigen is not known. The data belong to a study of PD-1 blockade in classical Hodgkin lymphoma. Relapse after autologous stem cell transplantation occurred in every patient, and brentuximab vedotin exposure varied. Classifying best responses yielded complete response, partial response or progressive disease. V gave up 8 bases and J gave up 0 bases, with 11 bases separating them. Germline CDR1 reads WNHNN; CDR2 reads SYGVQD (reference sequence). This CDR3 contains 14 residues. General study findings and limits: TCR diversity in CD4+, not CD8+, cells rose significantly by C4D1.

Profiled with immunoSEQ multiplex PCR; TCRdb holds only in-frame clones, not every one. The table has some 41,000 clones, over 65% seen once. The origin of this receptor is a human donor with classical Hodgkin lymphoma. The input for sequencing was peripheral blood mononuclear cells (PBMCs), taken before the second cycle of nivolumab. The rearrangement links TRBV10-1 to TRBJ1-3; D might be TRBD1 (5 bases). CDR3 sequence reads: CASADSSSGNTIYF. In nucleotides, the CDR3 is TGCGCCAGCGCTGACAGCAGCTCTGGAAACACCATATATTTT.